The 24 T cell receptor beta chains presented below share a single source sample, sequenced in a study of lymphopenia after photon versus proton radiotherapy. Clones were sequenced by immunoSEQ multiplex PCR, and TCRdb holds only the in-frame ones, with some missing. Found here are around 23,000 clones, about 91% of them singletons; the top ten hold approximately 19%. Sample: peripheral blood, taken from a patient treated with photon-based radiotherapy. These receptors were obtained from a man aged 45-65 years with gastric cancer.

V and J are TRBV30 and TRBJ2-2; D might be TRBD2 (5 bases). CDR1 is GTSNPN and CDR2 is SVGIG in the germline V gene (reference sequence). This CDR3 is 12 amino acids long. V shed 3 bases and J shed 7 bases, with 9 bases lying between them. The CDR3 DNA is TGTGCCTGGAGGAGGACTCGCGGGGAGCTGTTTTTT. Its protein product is CAWRRTRGELFF. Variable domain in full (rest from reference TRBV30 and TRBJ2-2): SQTIHQWPATLVQPVGSPLSLECTVEGTSNPNLYWYRQAAGRGLQLLFYSVGIGQISSEVPQNLSASRPQDRQFILSSKKLLLSDSGFYLCAWRRTRGELFFGEGSRLTVL.

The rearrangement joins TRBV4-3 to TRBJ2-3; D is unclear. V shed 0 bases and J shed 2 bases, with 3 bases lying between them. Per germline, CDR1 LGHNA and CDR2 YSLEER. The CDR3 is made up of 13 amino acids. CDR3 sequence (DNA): TGCGCCAGCAGCCAAGAGCCCACAGATACGCAGTATTTT. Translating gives CASSQEPTDTQYF.

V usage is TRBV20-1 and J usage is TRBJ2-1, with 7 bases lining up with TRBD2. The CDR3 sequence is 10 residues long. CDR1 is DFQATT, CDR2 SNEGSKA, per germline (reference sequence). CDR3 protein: CSAGVEEQFF. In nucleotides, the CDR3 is TGCAGCGCGGGGGTCGAAGAGCAGTTCTTC.

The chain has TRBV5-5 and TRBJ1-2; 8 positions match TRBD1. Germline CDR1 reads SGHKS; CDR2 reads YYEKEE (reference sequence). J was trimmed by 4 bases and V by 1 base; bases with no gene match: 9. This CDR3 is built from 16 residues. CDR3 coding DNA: TGTGCCAGCAGCTTGTGGCAGGGGGCATCGACCTATGGCTACACCTTC. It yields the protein CASSLWQGASTYGYTF.

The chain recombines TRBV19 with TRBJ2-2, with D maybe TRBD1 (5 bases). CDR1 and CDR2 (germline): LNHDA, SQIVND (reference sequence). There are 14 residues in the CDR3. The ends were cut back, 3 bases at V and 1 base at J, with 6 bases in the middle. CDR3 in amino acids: CASSIDRNTGELFF. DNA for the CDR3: TGTGCCAGTAGTATCGACAGGAACACCGGGGAGCTGTTTTTT.

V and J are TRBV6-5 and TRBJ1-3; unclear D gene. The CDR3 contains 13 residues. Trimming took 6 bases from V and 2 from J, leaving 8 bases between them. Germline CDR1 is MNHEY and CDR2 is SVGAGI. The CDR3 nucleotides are TGTGCCAGCAGCAGTTATCCTGGAAACACCATATATTTT. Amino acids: CASSSYPGNTIYF.

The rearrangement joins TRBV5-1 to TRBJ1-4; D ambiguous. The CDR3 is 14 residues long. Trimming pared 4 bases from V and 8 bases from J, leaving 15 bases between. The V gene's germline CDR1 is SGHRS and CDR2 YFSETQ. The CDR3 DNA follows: TGCGCCAGCAGCATCCGTCCGACTGGGGAAAAACTGTTTTTT. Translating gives CASSIRPTGEKLFF.

CDR3 bases: TGTGCCAGTAGGCTGACTAGCGGGGGGTTCAATGAGCAGTTCTTC. This encodes CASRLTSGGFNEQFF. The chain links TRBV19 to TRBJ2-1; 13 nucleotides agree with TRBD2. V trimming: 6 bases; J trimming: 6 bases; junction bases outside the gene matches: 5. This CDR3 has 15 residues. CDR1 and CDR2 (germline): LNHDA, SQIVND (reference sequence).

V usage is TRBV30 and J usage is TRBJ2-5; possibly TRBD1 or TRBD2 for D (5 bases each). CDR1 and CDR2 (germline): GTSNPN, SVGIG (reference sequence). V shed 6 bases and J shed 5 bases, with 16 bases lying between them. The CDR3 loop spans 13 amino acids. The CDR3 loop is CACTRGGPETQYF. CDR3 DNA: TGTGCCTGCACTAGGGGCGGGCCGGAGACCCAGTACTTC.

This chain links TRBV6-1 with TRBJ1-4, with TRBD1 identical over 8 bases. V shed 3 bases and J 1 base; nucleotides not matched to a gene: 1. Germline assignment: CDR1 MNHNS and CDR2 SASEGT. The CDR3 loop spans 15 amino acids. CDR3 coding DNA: TGTGCCAGCAGTGAGGGGACAGGAACTAATGAAAAACTGTTTTTT. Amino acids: CASSEGTGTNEKLFF.

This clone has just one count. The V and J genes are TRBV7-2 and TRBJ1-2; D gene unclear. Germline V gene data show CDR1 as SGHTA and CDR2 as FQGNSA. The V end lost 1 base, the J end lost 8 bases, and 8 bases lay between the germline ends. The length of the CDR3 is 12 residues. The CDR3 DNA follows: TGTGCCAGCAGCTTAGTGGGCGCCGGCTACACCTTC. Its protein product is CASSLVGAGYTF.

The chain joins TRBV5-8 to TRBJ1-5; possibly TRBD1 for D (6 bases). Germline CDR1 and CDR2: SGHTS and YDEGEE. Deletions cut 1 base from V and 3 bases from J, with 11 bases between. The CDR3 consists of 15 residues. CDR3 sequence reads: CASSLRGPLNQPQHF. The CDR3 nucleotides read TGTGCCAGCAGCTTGCGGGGGCCACTCAATCAGCCCCAGCATTTT.

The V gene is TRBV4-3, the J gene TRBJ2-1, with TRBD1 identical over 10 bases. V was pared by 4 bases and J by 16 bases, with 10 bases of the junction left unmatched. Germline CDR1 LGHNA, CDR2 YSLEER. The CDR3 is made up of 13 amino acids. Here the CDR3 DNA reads TGCGCCAGCAGCCGGGTTAGACAGGGGGCTCGCTTCTTC. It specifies CASSRVRQGARFF.

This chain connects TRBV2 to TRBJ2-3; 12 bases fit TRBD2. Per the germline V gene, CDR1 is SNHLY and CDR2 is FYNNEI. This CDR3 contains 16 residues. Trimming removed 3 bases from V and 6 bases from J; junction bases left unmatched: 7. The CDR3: CASSETSGGIFDTQYF. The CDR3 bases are TGTGCCAGCAGTGAGACTAGCGGGGGCATTTTTGATACGCAGTATTTT.

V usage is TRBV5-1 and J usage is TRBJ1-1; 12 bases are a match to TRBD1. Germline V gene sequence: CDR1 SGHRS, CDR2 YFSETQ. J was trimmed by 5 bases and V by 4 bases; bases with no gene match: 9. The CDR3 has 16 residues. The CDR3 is CASSPGTGGGGTEAFF. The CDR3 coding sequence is TGCGCCAGCAGCCCCGGGACAGGGGGCGGAGGTACTGAAGCTTTCTTT.

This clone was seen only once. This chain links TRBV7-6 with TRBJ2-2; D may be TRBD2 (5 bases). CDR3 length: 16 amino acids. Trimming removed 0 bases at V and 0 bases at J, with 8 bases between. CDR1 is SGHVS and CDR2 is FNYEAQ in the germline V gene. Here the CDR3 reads CASSLAEDSNTGELFF. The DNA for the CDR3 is TGTGCCAGCAGCTTAGCGGAGGATTCGAACACCGGGGAGCTGTTTTTT.

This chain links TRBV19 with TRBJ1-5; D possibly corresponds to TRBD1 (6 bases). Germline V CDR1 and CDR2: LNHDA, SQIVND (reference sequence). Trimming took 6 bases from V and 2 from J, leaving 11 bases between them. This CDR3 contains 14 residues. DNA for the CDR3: TGTGCCAGTAGATCCGGGGGCGGCAATCAGCCCCAGCATTTT. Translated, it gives CASRSGGGNQPQHF.

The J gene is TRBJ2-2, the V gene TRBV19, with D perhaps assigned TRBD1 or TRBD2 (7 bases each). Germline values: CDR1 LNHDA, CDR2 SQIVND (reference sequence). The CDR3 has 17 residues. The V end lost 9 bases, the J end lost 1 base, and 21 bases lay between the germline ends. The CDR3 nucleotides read TGTGCCAGCCGCAGGGGGGGCGACATGATGAACACCGGGGAGCTGTTTTTT. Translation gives CASRRGGDMMNTGELFF.

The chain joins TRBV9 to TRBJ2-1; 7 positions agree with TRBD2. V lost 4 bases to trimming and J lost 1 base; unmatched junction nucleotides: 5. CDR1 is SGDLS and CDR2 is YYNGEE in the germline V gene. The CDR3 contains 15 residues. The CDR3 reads CASSSGTMSYNEQFF. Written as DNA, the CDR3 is TGTGCCAGCAGCTCCGGGACTATGTCCTACAATGAGCAGTTCTTC.

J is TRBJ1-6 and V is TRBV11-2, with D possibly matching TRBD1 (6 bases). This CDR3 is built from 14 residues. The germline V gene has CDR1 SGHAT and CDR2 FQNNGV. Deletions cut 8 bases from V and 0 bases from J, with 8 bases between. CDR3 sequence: CASGQSSYNSPLHF. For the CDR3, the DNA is TGTGCCAGCGGACAGAGCTCCTATAATTCACCCCTCCACTTT.

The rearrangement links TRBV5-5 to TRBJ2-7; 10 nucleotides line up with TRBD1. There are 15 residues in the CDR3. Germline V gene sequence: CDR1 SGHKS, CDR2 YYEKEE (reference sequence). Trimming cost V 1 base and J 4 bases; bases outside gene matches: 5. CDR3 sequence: CASSLIGTGEYEQYF. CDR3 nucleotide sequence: TGTGCCAGCAGCTTGATTGGGACAGGGGAATACGAGCAGTACTTC.

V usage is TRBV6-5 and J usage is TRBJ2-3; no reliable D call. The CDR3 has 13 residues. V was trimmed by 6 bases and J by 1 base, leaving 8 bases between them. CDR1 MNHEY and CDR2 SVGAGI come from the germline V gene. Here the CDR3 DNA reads TGTGCCAGCAGCCCGGTCCGCACAGATACGCAGTATTTT. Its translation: CASSPVRTDTQYF.

The CDR3 DNA reads as TGTGCCAGCAGAAGAACCATGAACACTGAAGCTTTCTTT. Translating gives CASRRTMNTEAFF. This chain links TRBV5-6 with TRBJ1-1; D is ambiguous. Germline V gives CDR1 SGHDT, CDR2 YYEEEE. CDR3 length: 13 residues. Trimming left V 5 bases short and J 0 bases short, with 8 bases between.

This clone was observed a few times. CDR3 bases: TGCGCCAGCACCAGTGGGGGCCAGGGCACCTTC. Its translation: CASTSGGQGTF. The V call is TRBV5-1, the J call TRBJ1-2; the D gene is possibly TRBD1 (6 bases). Germline CDR1 SGHRS, CDR2 YFSETQ. The CDR3 has 11 amino acids. V lost 6 bases and J lost 13, with 16 bases in between.